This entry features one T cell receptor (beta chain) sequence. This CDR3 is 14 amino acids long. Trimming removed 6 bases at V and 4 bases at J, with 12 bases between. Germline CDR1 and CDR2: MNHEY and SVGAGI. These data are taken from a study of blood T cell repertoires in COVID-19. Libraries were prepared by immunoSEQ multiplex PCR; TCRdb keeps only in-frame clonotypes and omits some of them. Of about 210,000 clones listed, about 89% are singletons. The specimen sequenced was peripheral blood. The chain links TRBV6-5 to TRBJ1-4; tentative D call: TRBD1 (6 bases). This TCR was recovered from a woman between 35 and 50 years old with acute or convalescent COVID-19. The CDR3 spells CASSGGQGNEKLFF. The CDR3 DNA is TGTGCCAGCAGCGGGGGGCAGGGTAATGAAAAACTGTTTTTT.